There are a few counts of the clone carrying this TCR beta chain. What it binds is unknown. Primers included in the PCR were 60 Vbeta and 13 Jbeta primers. Repertoires were generated with immunoSEQ multiplex PCR, while TCRdb's copy carries only in-frame clones and drops some. The sample has about 150,000 clones, 75% to 90% seen once. With V trimmed by 0 bases and J by 4 bases, 1 base remained unmatched. This CDR3 comprises 14 residues. Germline assignment: CDR1 SGHRS and CDR2 YFSETQ. This specimen comes from a study of cytomegalovirus exposure and HLA in healthy donors. Points from the study as a whole: Per published accounts, TCR beta sequences correctly predicted the HLA-A and HLA-B alleles of most subjects.

The sequence was obtained from a woman in her forties or fifties in good health and CMV-seropositive. Sample: PBMCs. The gene calls are TRBV5-1 and TRBJ2-3; 8 nucleotides line up with TRBD1. The CDR3 DNA sequence: TGCGCCAGCAGCTTGGAGACAGGGGCAGATACGCAGTATTTT. Translated, it gives CASSLETGADTQYF. Combining the CDR3 with reference TRBV5-1 and TRBJ2-3 gives the whole variable domain KAGVTQTPRYLIKTRGQQVTLSCSPISGHRSVSWYQQTPGQGLQFLFEYFSETQRNKGNFPGRFSGRQFSNSRSEMNVSTLELGDSALYLCASSLETGADTQYFGPGTRLTVL.